This T cell receptor (beta chain) was identified during a study of shared clonotypes between healthy human individuals. Study details: Each donor contributed plates that comprised three CD4 naive, three CD4 memory, two CD8 naive and one CD8 memory.

Method: immunoSEQ multiplex PCR; TCRdb's copy keeps in-frame clones and lacks some. Of more than 2 million clones in the sample, 90% to 95% are singletons; the top ten hold 0.1% to 0.15%. A word on this clone: As yet, its antigen is unknown.

Germline trimming cut 4 bases from V and 2 bases from J; bases unmatched to any gene: 8. The CDR3 is 16 residues long. Germline CDR1 MNHNS, CDR2 SASEGT. The study, taken as a whole, reports: Lower generation probabilities were found for non-shared clonotypes than for those shared by all four donors. The study generally estimated greater richness for naive than memory subsets.

The rearrangement links TRBV6-1 to TRBJ2-5, with 9 bases lining up with TRBD2. Sequenced material: naive CD4+ T cells sorted from blood. Noted subset: CD45RA+ positively selected. The origin of this receptor is a man aged 18 to 30 in good health. This chain's CDR3 is CASSAGLAPDQETQYF. CDR3 DNA sequence: TGTGCCAGCAGTGCGGGACTAGCCCCCGATCAAGAGACCCAGTACTTC.